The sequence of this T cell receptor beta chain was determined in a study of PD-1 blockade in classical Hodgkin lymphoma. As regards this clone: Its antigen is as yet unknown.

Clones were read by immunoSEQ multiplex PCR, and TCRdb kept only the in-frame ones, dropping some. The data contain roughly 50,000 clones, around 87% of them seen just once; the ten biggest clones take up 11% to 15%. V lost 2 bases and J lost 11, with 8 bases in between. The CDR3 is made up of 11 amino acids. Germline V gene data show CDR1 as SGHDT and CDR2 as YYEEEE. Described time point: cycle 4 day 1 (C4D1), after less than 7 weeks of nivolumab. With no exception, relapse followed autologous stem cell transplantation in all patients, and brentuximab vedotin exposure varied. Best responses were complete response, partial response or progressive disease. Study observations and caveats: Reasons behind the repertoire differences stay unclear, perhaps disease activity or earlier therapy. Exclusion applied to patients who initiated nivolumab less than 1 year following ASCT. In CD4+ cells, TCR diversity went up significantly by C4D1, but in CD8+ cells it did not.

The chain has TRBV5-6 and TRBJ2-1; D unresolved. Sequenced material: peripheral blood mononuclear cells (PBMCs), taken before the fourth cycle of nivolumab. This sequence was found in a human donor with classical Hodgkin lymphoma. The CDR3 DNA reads TGTGCCAGCAGCTTAACGGGCCAGCAGTTCTTC. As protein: CASSLTGQQFF.